A single sample is the source of the 29 T cell receptor beta chains below, sequenced in a study of CD8 T cells in Susac syndrome. Reverse transcription of roughly 0.5 to 1 ug RNA was carried out with random hexamers. In TCRdb, the immunoSEQ multiplex PCR reads were re-called with MiXCR into one record per CDR3 protein. The table records 140,000 or so distinct CDR3 sequences, roughly 94% of them present only once. Input material: CD4+ T cells from PBMCs. These receptors all stem from a human donor in good health.

The chain carries TRBV20-1 and TRBJ1-2, with D unresolved. V was cut by 0 bases and J by 1 base, with 12 bases left in between. This CDR3 comprises 15 residues. Per germline, CDR1 DFQATT and CDR2 SNEGSKA (reference sequence). The CDR3 region is CSARDLRADNYGYTF. The CDR3, as DNA: TGCAGTGCTAGAGATCTACGGGCAGATAACTATGGCTACACCTTC.

This chain links TRBV29-1 with TRBJ1-1; D gene uncertain. This CDR3 has 13 residues. Trimming took off 5 bases at V and 4 bases at J, with 14 bases between the two ends. Germline V CDR1 and CDR2: SQVTM, ANQGSEA. This chain's CDR3 is CSVPSGVITEAFF. The CDR3 DNA is TGCAGCGTTCCTTCCGGAGTAATCACTGAAGCTTTCTTT.

The chain is built from TRBV5-1 and TRBJ2-7; 11 bases map to TRBD2. This CDR3 has 15 amino acids. Germline trimming cut 0 bases from V and 6 bases from J; bases unmatched to any gene: 5. CDR1 SGHRS and CDR2 YFSETQ come from the germline V gene. CDR3 sequence: CASSLDSGRGREQYF. Here the CDR3 DNA reads TGCGCCAGCAGCTTGGATAGCGGGAGGGGGCGCGAGCAGTACTTC. Using reference TRBV5-1 and TRBJ2-7 for the parts outside the CDR3, the full variable domain is KAGVTQTPRYLIKTRGQQVTLSCSPISGHRSVSWYQQTPGQGLQFLFEYFSETQRNKGNFPGRFSGRQFSNSRSEMNVSTLELGDSALYLCASSLDSGRGREQYFGPGTRLTVT.

The count of this clonotype is one. The V call is TRBV5-4, the J call TRBJ2-1; D uncertain. Germline V gene lookup returns CDR1 SGHNT and CDR2 YYREEE (reference sequence). Trimming cost V 2 bases and J 9 bases, with 9 bases left between them. The CDR3 is 12 amino acids. CDR3 protein: CASSFPSTEQFF. CDR3 sequence (DNA): TGTGCCAGCAGCTTCCCTAGTACTGAGCAGTTCTTC.

The chain uses TRBV27 and TRBJ1-1; 7 nucleotides line up with TRBD1. Looked up from germline, CDR1 is MNHEY and CDR2 is SMNVEV (reference sequence). This CDR3 is 18 amino acids long. The trim removed 3 bases at V and 0 bases at J, leaving 13 bases unmatched. The CDR3 DNA sequence: TGTGCCAGCAGTTTCTACAGGGGAGCCACGGTTATGAACACTGAAGCTTTCTTT. It is translated as CASSFYRGATVMNTEAFF.

The genes are TRBV19 and TRBJ2-2, with 7 bases that match TRBD1. Germline V gene data show CDR1 as LNHDA and CDR2 as SQIVND (reference sequence). Losses at the gene ends were 5 bases for V and 3 bases for J; bases not matched to a gene: 6. This CDR3 contains 15 residues. The CDR3 reads CASSLTGLDTGELFF. CDR3 coding DNA: TGTGCCAGTAGTCTGACAGGGTTGGACACCGGGGAGCTGTTTTTT.

The V call is TRBV7-6, the J call TRBJ2-1, with 10 bases fitting TRBD2. V gave up 5 bases and J gave up 2 bases; unmatched junction bases: 9. There are 17 residues in the CDR3. Germline CDR1 SGHVS, CDR2 FNYEAQ. The CDR3: CASSKEGLAGAYNEQFF. CDR3 coding DNA: TGTGCCAGCAGCAAAGAGGGGCTAGCGGGAGCCTACAATGAGCAGTTCTTC.

This chain connects TRBV29-1 to TRBJ2-1; no clear D. Germline V gives CDR1 SQVTM, CDR2 ANQGSEA. V lost 0 bases and J lost 6, with 9 bases in between. This CDR3 region has 13 residues. CDR3 sequence reads: CSVEDRAANEQFF. The CDR3 bases are TGCAGCGTTGAAGATCGGGCAGCCAATGAGCAGTTCTTC.

The CDR3 region is CSAGGQGANQPQHF. Here the CDR3 DNA reads TGCAGTGCTGGGGGACAGGGGGCCAATCAGCCCCAGCATTTT. This sequence joins TRBV20-1 and TRBJ1-5, with 12 nucleotides matching TRBD1. This CDR3 comprises 14 residues. CDR1 DFQATT and CDR2 SNEGSKA come from the germline V gene (reference sequence). The J segment lost 3 bases and the V segment lost 5 bases, leaving 2 bases of the junction unmatched.

The chain recombines TRBV12-3 or TRBV12-4 with TRBJ2-1, with a possible D match to TRBD2 (5 bases). This CDR3 comprises 14 residues. V was cut by 7 bases and J by 6 bases, with 16 bases left in between. CDR3 coding DNA: TGTGCCAGCAATCCTAGCACCTCGTTCAATGAGCAGTTCTTC. As protein: CASNPSTSFNEQFF.

The rearrangement joins TRBV9 to TRBJ1-2; D is unresolved. The CDR3 loop spans 14 amino acids. The germline V gene encodes CDR1 SGDLS and CDR2 YYNGEE. V lost 1 base to trimming and J lost 3 bases, with 10 bases between them. CDR3 loop: CASSVTTPDYGYTF. The CDR3 coding sequence is TGTGCCAGCAGCGTAACAACCCCCGACTATGGCTACACCTTC.

The chain recombines TRBV3-1 with TRBJ2-3; D not certain. Germline V gene sequence: CDR1 LGHDT, CDR2 YNNKEL (reference sequence). The CDR3 sequence is 12 residues long. V lost 7 bases, J lost 2 bases, and 7 bases lay in between. The DNA for the CDR3 is TGTGCCAGCAAGGGTTACACAGATACGCAGTATTTT. Protein sequence: CASKGYTDTQYF.

This chain uses TRBV20-1 with TRBJ2-7; D is ambiguous. The CDR3 contains 13 residues. Germline values: CDR1 DFQATT, CDR2 SNEGSKA (reference sequence). With 5 bases removed from V and 0 bases from J, the gap between germline ends came to 11 bases. The CDR3 nucleotides are TGCAGTGCTGTCCTCGGGTACTCCTACGAGCAGTACTTC. Protein product: CSAVLGYSYEQYF.

The V and J genes are TRBV2 and TRBJ2-5, with TRBD1 matching over 9 bases. CDR1 is SNHLY, CDR2 FYNNEI, per germline. Trimming at V came to 3 bases and at J to 7 bases, leaving 6 bases not matched to a gene. The CDR3 length is 14 residues. CDR3 sequence reads: CASSDRGQGGTQYF. CDR3 DNA: TGTGCCAGCAGTGATCGGGGACAGGGAGGGACCCAGTACTTC.

This sequence joins TRBV27 and TRBJ2-3, with 11 bases identical to TRBD2. V was clipped by 3 bases and J by 6 bases; unmatched bases: 14. Germline V gene data show CDR1 as MNHEY and CDR2 as SMNVEV (reference sequence). This CDR3 has 18 amino acids. As DNA, the CDR3 is TGTGCCAGCAGTTTTTGGCTAGCGGGAGGTAGTGGTAGGGATACGCAGTATTTT. The encoded protein is CASSFWLAGGSGRDTQYF.

The chain links TRBV28 to TRBJ1-1, with TRBD1 matching 7 bases. The CDR3 consists of 13 residues. Per the germline V gene, CDR1 is MDHEN and CDR2 is SYDVKM. The trim removed 6 bases at V and 7 bases at J, leaving 8 bases unmatched. The CDR3: CASSQMDRLEAFF. CDR3 coding DNA: TGTGCCAGCAGCCAAATGGACAGGCTTGAAGCTTTCTTT. Variable domain in full (rest from reference TRBV28 and TRBJ1-1): DVKVTQSSRYLVKRTGEKVFLECVQDMDHENMFWYRQDPGLGLRLIYFSYDVKMKEKGDIPEGYSVSREKKERFSLILESASTNQTSMYLCASSQMDRLEAFFGQGTRLTVV.

The chain combines TRBV7-9 with TRBJ2-1; tentative D call: TRBD2 (6 bases). The CDR3 runs 17 residues. The germline gives CDR1 SEHNR, CDR2 FQNEAQ (reference sequence). V was pared by 2 bases and J by 8 bases, with 22 bases between. This CDR3 is CASSLRSGSRGVDEQFF. The CDR3 DNA follows: TGTGCCAGCAGCTTACGGAGCGGGTCTAGAGGGGTCGATGAGCAGTTCTTC.

V and J are TRBV25-1 and TRBJ2-3; 8 nucleotides agree with TRBD1. CDR3 length equals 15 residues. Germline V lookup: CDR1 MGHDK, CDR2 SYGVNS. The trim removed 4 bases at V and 1 base at J, leaving 4 bases unmatched. The CDR3: CASSGRTGRTDTQYF. The CDR3 DNA reads as TGTGCCAGCAGTGGTAGGACAGGGCGCACAGATACGCAGTATTTT.

This chain uses TRBV7-2 with TRBJ2-3; no firm D call. V was cut by 6 bases and J by 1 base, with 11 bases left in between. CDR3 length equals 14 residues. CDR1 and CDR2 (germline): SGHTA, FQGNSA. In DNA, the CDR3 is TGTGCCAGCAGGCGTGAAACGGGCACAGATACGCAGTATTTT. It translates to CASRRETGTDTQYF.

The chain links TRBV19 to TRBJ2-3, with 10 bases fitting TRBD2. CDR1 LNHDA and CDR2 SQIVND come from the germline V gene (reference sequence). The CDR3 loop spans 16 amino acids. The J segment lost 5 bases and the V segment lost 5 bases, leaving 10 bases of the junction unmatched. This CDR3 is CASSAASGRVKDTQYF. CDR3 nucleotides: TGTGCCAGTAGTGCTGCTAGCGGGAGAGTAAAAGATACGCAGTATTTT.

The chain has TRBV30 and TRBJ1-3; D is uncertain. V lost 5 bases to trimming and J lost 4 bases, with 9 bases between them. Germline CDR1 reads GTSNPN; CDR2 reads SVGIG (reference sequence). The CDR3 contains 12 residues. The CDR3 bases are TGTGCCTGGCGGGCTTCGGGAAACACCATATATTTT. Translation: CAWRASGNTIYF.

The chain joins TRBV6-1 to TRBJ1-2, with TRBD1 as a possible D gene (5 bases). Trimming removed 3 bases at V and 8 bases at J, with 16 bases between. The CDR3 length is 14 residues. Looked up from germline, CDR1 is MNHNS and CDR2 is SASEGT. This CDR3 reads CASSDPFGGLGYTF. The CDR3 bases are TGTGCCAGCAGTGACCCGTTTGGGGGGTTGGGCTACACCTTC.

The V and J genes are TRBV23-1 and TRBJ2-7; D is undetermined. TRBV23-1 is identified as an open reading frame with a role that is uncertain. This CDR3 has 15 residues. The ends were cut back, 0 bases at V and 2 bases at J, with 11 bases in the middle. The CDR3: CASSQSYGVPYEQYF. DNA for the CDR3: TGCGCCAGCAGTCAATCGTACGGTGTGCCCTACGAGCAGTACTTC.

CDR3 region: CATIWRESGDTQYF. As DNA, the CDR3 is TGTGCCACCATATGGCGGGAGAGTGGGGATACGCAGTATTTT. V gene TRBV24-1 combines with J gene TRBJ2-3, with 7 bases that match TRBD2. After removal of 8 bases from V and 6 bases from J, the junction contained 10 bases not matched to a gene. This CDR3 comprises 14 residues. Germline CDR1 and CDR2: KGHDR and SFDVKD.

The chain carries TRBV27 and TRBJ1-1, with a weak D call TRBD1 (6 bases). V lost 5 bases to trimming and J lost 4 bases, with 26 bases between them. CDR1 MNHEY and CDR2 SMNVEV come from the germline V gene (reference sequence). This CDR3 comprises 18 residues. CDR3 coding DNA: TGTGCCAGCAGTCCGCCTCCTCGGGGGGCAGGCCTATTCACTGAAGCTTTCTTT. It yields the protein CASSPPPRGAGLFTEAFF.

J is TRBJ1-2 and V is TRBV3-1, with no clear D. Trimming cost V 2 bases and J 7 bases, with 14 bases left between them. CDR3 length equals 14 residues. Looked up from germline, CDR1 is LGHDT and CDR2 is YNNKEL (reference sequence). Here the CDR3 DNA reads TGTGCCAGCAGCCAAAAAGTCGGTTCGGGTGGCTACACCTTC. It codes for CASSQKVGSGGYTF. Full variable domain (rest looked up from reference TRBV3-1 and TRBJ1-2): DTAVSQTPKYLVTQMGNDKSIKCEQNLGHDTMYWYKQDSKKFLKIMFSYNNKELIINETVPNRFSPKSPDKAHLNLHINSLELGDSAVYFCASSQKVGSGGYTFGSGTRLTVV.

This chain links TRBV10-3 with TRBJ2-5, with D maybe TRBD1 (5 bases). The V gene lost 5 bases and the J gene lost 4 bases, with 11 bases spanning the gap. The CDR3 consists of 13 residues. Per germline, CDR1 ENHRY and CDR2 SYGVKD. CDR3 coding DNA: TGTGCCATCAGTAGGGGATACGGAGAGACCCAGTACTTC. Its protein product is CAISRGYGETQYF.

V is TRBV28 and J is TRBJ1-2, with unresolved D. Germline CDR1 is MDHEN and CDR2 is SYDVKM. CDR3 length: 13 amino acids. Trimming stripped 6 bases from V and 1 base from J, with 9 bases between. The CDR3 DNA reads as TGTGCCAGCAGCCCACCCGGTAACTATGGCTACACCTTC. Its translation: CASSPPGNYGYTF.

CDR3 amino acids: CAIRGTESNYGYTF. The CDR3 DNA sequence: TGTGCCATCAGGGGGACAGAGTCTAACTATGGCTACACCTTC. The chain has TRBV10-3 and TRBJ1-2, with TRBD1 identical over 7 bases. Germline assignment: CDR1 ENHRY and CDR2 SYGVKD. With V trimmed by 6 bases and J by 0 bases, 4 bases remained unmatched. The CDR3 has 14 amino acids.